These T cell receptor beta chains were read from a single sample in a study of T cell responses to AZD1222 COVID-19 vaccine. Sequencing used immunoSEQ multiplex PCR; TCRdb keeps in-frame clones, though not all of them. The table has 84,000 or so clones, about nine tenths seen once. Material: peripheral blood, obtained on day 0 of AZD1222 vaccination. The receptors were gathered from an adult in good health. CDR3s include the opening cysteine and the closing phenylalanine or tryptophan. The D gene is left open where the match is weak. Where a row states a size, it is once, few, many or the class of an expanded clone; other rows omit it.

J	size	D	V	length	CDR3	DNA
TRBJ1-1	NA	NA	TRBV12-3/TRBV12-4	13	CASSLQGFTEAFF	TGTGCCAGCAGTCTTCAGGGATTCACTGAAGCTTTCTTT
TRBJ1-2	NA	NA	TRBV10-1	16	CASSESTVGQLGGYTF	TGCGCCAGCAGTGAGTCGACGGTGGGGCAGCTCGGGGGCTACACCTTC
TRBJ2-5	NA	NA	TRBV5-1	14	CASSLLGDQETQYF	TGCGCCAGCAGCCTGTTGGGAGACCAAGAGACCCAGTACTTC
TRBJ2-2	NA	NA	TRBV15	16	CATSRKPTGHTGELFF	TGTGCCACCAGCAGAAAGCCAACAGGGCACACCGGGGAGCTGTTTTTT
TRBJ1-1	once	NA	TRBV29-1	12	CSVGSTTGEAFF	TGCAGCGTTGGGTCGACGACGGGTGAAGCTTTCTTT
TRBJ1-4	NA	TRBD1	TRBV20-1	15	CSAGDDRAGNEKLFF	TGCAGTGCTGGTGACGACAGGGCTGGGAATGAAAAACTGTTTTTT
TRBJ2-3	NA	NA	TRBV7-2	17	CASSFGPEGPSTDTQYF	TGTGCCAGCAGCTTTGGCCCCGAGGGGCCCAGCACAGATACGCAGTATTTT
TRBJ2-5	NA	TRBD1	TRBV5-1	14	CASSSSGGQETQYF	TGCGCCAGCAGCTCATCAGGGGGCCAAGAGACCCAGTACTTC
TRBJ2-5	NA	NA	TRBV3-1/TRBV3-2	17	CASSRRLGQTLMQTQYF	TGTGCCAGCAGCCGGCGCCTCGGACAGACCCTGATGCAGACCCAGTACTTC
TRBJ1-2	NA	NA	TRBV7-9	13	CASSPGTIYGYTF	TGTGCCAGCAGCCCCGGGACAATATATGGCTACACCTTC
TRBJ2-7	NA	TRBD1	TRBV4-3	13	CASSQLTGDEQYF	TGCGCCAGCAGCCAACTCACAGGGGACGAGCAGTACTTC
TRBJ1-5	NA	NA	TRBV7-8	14	CASSRGQHNQPQHF	TGTGCCAGCAGCCGAGGACAGCACAATCAGCCCCAGCATTTT
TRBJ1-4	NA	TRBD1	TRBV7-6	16	CASSSIPGQGTEKLFF	TGTGCCAGCAGCTCCATCCCGGGACAGGGGACTGAAAAACTGTTTTTT
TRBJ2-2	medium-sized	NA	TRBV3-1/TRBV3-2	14	CASSQDWASGELFF	TGTGCCAGCAGCCAAGATTGGGCGTCCGGGGAGCTGTTTTTT
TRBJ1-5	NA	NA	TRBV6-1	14	CASSENGSNQPQHF	TGTGCCAGCAGTGAAAACGGAAGCAATCAGCCCCAGCATTTT
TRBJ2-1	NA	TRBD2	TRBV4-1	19	CASSGRTSGSISSYNEQFF	TGCGCCAGCAGCGGGAGGACTAGCGGGAGCATAAGCTCCTACAATGAGCAGTTCTTC
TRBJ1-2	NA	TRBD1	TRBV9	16	CASSVDAGTGNYGYTF	TGTGCCAGCAGCGTAGATGCGGGGACAGGGAACTATGGCTACACCTTC
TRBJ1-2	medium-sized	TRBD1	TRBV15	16	CATSRVEITGQDGYTF	TGTGCCACCAGCAGAGTTGAAATAACGGGACAGGATGGCTACACCTTC
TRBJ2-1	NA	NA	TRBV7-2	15	CASSLAFGGRNEQFF	TGTGCCAGCAGCTTAGCGTTCGGGGGACGTAATGAGCAGTTCTTC
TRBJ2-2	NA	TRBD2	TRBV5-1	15	CASSRLAGDTGELFF	TGCGCCAGCAGCAGACTAGCGGGAGACACCGGGGAGCTGTTTTTT
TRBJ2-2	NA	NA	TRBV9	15	CASSVGQSGTGELFF	TGTGCCAGCAGCGTAGGTCAGTCAGGCACCGGGGAGCTGTTTTTT
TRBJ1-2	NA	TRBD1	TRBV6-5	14	CASAGGIANYGYTF	TGTGCCAGCGCAGGGGGGATAGCTAACTATGGCTACACCTTC
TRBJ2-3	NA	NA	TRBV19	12	CATNFNTDTQYF	TGTGCAACTAACTTCAACACAGATACGCAGTATTTT
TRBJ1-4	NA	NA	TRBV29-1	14	CSVVSGAGNEKLFF	TGCAGCGTTGTTTCGGGGGCTGGTAATGAAAAACTGTTTTTT
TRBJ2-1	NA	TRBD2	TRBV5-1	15	CASSSSGLAGGEQFF	TGCGCCAGCAGCTCCTCGGGACTAGCGGGAGGAGAGCAGTTCTTC
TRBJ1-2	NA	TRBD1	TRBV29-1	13	CSVEENRGEGYTF	TGCAGCGTTGAAGAAAACAGGGGAGAGGGCTACACCTTC
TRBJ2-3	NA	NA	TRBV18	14	CASSQGAYTDTQYF	TGTGCCAGCTCACAAGGGGCCTACACAGATACGCAGTATTTT
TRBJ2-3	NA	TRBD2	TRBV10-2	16	CASSGRGLGNTDTQYF	TGCGCCAGCAGTGGACGCGGACTAGGAAACACAGATACGCAGTATTTT
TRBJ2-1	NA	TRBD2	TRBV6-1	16	CASSGGTSGKRDEQFF	TGTGCCAGCAGTGGTGGGACTAGCGGGAAAAGGGATGAGCAGTTCTTC
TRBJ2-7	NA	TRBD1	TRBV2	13	CATAGDRGNEQYF	TGTGCCACCGCCGGGGACAGGGGTAACGAGCAGTACTTC
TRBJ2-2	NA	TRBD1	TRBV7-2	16	CASSPPGQGHTGELFF	TGTGCCAGCAGCCCGCCGGGACAGGGGCACACCGGGGAGCTGTTTTTT
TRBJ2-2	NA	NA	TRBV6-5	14	CASSNTRNTGELFF	TGTGCCAGCAGCAACACACGGAACACCGGGGAGCTGTTTTTT
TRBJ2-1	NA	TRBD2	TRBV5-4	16	CASSLGLAGRNNEQFF	TGTGCCAGCAGCTTGGGTCTAGCGGGGCGGAACAATGAGCAGTTCTTC
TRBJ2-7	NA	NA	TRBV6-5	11	CASKDIAGQYF	TGTGCCAGCAAAGACATAGCAGGGCAGTACTTC
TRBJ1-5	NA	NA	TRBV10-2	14	CASSESGVNQPQHF	TGCGCCAGCAGTGAGTCCGGAGTCAATCAGCCCCAGCATTTT
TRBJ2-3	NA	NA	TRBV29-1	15	CSVDSGYGSTDTQYF	TGCAGCGTTGATAGTGGGTACGGTAGCACAGATACGCAGTATTTT
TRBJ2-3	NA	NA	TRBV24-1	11	CATSPGDTQYF	TGTGCCACCAGCCCTGGCGATACGCAGTATTTT
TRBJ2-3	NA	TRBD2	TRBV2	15	CASVGLAGIPDTQYF	TGTGCCAGCGTGGGACTAGCGGGAATCCCAGATACGCAGTATTTT
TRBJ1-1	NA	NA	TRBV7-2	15	CASSSQGRLNTEAFF	TGTGCCAGCAGCTCCCAAGGGAGGTTGAACACTGAAGCTTTCTTT
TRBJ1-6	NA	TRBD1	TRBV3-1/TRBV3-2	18	CASSLFPLGQGYNSPLHF	TGTGCCAGCAGCCTTTTTCCTTTGGGACAGGGGTATAATTCACCCCTCCACTTT
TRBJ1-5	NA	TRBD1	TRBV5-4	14	CASSLGTDNQPQHF	TGTGCCAGCAGCCTAGGGACAGACAATCAGCCCCAGCATTTT
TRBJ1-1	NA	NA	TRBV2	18	CASSVGQGLWGLDTEAFF	TGTGCCAGCAGTGTGGGGCAAGGGTTATGGGGTTTGGACACTGAAGCTTTCTTT
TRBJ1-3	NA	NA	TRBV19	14	CATTRTGSGNTIYF	TGTGCCACCACCCGGACCGGCTCTGGAAACACCATATATTTT
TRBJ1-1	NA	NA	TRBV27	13	CASSLGGVTEAFF	TGTGCCAGCAGTCTAGGGGGGGTCACTGAAGCTTTCTTT
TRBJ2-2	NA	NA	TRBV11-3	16	CASSFGKARNTGELFF	TGTGCCAGCAGCTTCGGGAAGGCGAGGAACACCGGGGAGCTGTTTTTT
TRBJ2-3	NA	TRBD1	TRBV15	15	CATSKRDRGTDTQYF	TGTGCCACCAGCAAGAGGGACAGAGGCACAGATACGCAGTATTTT
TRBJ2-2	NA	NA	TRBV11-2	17	CASSLGGRRQNTGELFF	TGTGCCAGCAGCTTAGGAGGTCGGCGGCAGAACACCGGGGAGCTGTTTTTT
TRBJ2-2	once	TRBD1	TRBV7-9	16	CASSFGQGRDTGELFF	TGTGCCAGCAGCTTTGGACAGGGGAGGGACACCGGGGAGCTGTTTTTT